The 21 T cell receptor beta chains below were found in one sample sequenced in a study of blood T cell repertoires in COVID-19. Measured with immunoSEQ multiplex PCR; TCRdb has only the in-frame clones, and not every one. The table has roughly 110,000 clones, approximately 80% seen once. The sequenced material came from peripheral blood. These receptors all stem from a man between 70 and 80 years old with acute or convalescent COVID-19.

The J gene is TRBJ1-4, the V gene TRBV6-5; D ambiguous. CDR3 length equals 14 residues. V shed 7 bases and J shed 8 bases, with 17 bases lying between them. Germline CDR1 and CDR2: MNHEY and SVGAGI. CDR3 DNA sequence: TGTGCCAGCAAAGAGGGCAGTGTAAGGGAAAAACTGTTTTTT. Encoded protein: CASKEGSVREKLFF.

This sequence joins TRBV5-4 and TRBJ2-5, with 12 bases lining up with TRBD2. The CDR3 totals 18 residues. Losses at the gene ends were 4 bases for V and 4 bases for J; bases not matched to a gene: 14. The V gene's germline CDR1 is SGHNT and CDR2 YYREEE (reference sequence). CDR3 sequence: CASSVGGASGGAGETQYF. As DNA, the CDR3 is TGTGCCAGCAGCGTAGGAGGCGCTAGCGGGGGGGCCGGAGAGACCCAGTACTTC.

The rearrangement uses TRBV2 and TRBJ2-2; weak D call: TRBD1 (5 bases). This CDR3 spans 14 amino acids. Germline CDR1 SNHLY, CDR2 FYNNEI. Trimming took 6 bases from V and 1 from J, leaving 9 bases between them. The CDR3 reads CASSDGQNTGELFF. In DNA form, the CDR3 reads TGTGCCAGCAGCGACGGACAGAACACCGGGGAGCTGTTTTTT.

For the CDR3, the DNA is TGCGCCAGCAGACTTGGGACAGGGGGGACTGAAGCTTTCTTT. Encoded protein: CASRLGTGGTEAFF. The V and J genes are TRBV5-1 and TRBJ1-1; the match to TRBD1 covers 11 bases. The CDR3 runs to 14 residues. Trimming removed 5 bases from V and 5 bases from J; junction bases left unmatched: 5. Germline V gene lookup returns CDR1 SGHRS and CDR2 YFSETQ.

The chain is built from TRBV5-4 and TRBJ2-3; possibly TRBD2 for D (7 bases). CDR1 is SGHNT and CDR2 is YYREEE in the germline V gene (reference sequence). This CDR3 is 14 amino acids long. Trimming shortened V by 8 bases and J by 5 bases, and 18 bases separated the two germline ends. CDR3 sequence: CASERGGQEDTQYF. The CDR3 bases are TGTGCCAGTGAGAGGGGGGGGCAGGAAGATACGCAGTATTTT.

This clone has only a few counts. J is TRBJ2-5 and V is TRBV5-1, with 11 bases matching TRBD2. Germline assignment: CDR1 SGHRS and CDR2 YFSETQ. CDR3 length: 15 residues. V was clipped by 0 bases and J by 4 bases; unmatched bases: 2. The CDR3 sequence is CASSLALAGGETQYF. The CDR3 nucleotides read TGCGCCAGCAGCTTGGCCCTAGCGGGGGGAGAGACCCAGTACTTC.

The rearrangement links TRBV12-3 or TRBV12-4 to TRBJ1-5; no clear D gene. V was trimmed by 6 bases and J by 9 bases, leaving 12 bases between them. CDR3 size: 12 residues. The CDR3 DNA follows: TGTGCCAGCAGCCGGTGGACTGGGCCCCAGCATTTT. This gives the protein CASSRWTGPQHF.

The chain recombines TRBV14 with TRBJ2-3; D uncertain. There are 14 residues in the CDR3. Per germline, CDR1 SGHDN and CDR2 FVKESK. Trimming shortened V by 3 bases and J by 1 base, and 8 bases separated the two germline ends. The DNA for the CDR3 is TGTGCCAGCAGCCAGGAGATCCGCACAGATACGCAGTATTTT. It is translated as CASSQEIRTDTQYF. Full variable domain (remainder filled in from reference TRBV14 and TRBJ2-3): EAGVTQFPSHSVIEKGQTVTLRCDPISGHDNLYWYRRVMGKEIKFLLHFVKESKQDESGMPNNRFLAERTGGTYSTLKVQPAELEDSGVYFCASSQEIRTDTQYFGPGTRLTVL.

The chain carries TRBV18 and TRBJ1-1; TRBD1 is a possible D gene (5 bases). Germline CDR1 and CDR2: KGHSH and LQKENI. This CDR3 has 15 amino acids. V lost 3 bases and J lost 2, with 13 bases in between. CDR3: CASSPPGTTNTEAFF. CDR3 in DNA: TGTGCCAGCTCACCCCCGGGGACTACCAACACTGAAGCTTTCTTT.

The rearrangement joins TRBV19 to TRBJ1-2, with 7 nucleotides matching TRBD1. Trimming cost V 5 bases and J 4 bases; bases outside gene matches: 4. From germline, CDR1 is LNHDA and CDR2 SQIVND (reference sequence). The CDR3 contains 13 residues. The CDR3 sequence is CASSPQGGYGYTF. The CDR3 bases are TGTGCCAGTAGTCCGCAGGGGGGCTATGGCTACACCTTC.

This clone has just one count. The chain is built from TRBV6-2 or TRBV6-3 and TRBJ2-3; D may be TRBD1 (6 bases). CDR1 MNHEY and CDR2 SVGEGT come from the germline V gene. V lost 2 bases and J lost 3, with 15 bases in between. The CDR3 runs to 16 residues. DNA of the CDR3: TGTGCCAGCAGTTACCGTCAGGGGCTGAGAACAGATACGCAGTATTTT. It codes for CASSYRQGLRTDTQYF.

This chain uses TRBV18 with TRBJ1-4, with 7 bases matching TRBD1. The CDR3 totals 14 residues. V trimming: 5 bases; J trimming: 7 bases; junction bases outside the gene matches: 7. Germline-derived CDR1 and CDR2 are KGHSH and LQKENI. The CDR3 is CASSSSGGGEKLFF. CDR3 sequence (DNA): TGTGCCAGCTCATCGTCAGGGGGAGGTGAAAAACTGTTTTTT. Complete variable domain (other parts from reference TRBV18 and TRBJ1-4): NAGVMQNPRHLVRRRGQEARLRCSPMKGHSHVYWYRQLPEEGLKFMVYLQKENIIDESGMPKERFSAEFPKEGPSILRIQQVVRGDSAAYFCASSSSGGGEKLFFGSGTQLSVL.

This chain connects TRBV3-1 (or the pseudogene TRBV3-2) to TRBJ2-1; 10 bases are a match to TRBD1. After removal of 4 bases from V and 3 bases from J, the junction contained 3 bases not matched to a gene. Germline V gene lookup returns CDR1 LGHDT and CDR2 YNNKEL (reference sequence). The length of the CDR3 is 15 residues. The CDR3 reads CASSLGTGDYNEQFF. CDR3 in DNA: TGTGCCAGCAGCCTGGGGACAGGGGACTACAATGAGCAGTTCTTC.

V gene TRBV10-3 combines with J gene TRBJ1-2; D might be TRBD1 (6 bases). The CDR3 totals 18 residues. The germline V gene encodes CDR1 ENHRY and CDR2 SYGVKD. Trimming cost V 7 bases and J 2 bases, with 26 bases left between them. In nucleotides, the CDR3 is TGTGCCATCACCCCCTTCGATGGGGGCAGTTTTCTAAACTATGGCTACACCTTC. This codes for CAITPFDGGSFLNYGYTF.

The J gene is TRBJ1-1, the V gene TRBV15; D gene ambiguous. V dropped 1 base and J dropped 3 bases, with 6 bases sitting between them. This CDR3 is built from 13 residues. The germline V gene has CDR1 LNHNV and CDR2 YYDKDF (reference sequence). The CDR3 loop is CATSRGRDTEAFF. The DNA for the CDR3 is TGTGCCACCAGCAGAGGACGGGACACTGAAGCTTTCTTT.

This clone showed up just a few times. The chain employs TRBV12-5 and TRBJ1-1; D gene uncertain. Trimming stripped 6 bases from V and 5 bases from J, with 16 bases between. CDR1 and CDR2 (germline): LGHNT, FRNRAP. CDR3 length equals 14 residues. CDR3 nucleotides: TGTGCTAGTGGCCTCGCGGGGTTTGGGACTGAAGCTTTCTTT. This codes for CASGLAGFGTEAFF. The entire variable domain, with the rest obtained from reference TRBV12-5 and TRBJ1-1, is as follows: DARVTQTPRHKVTEMGQEVTMRCQPILGHNTVFWYRQTMMQGLELLAYFRNRAPLDDSGMPKDRFSAEMPDATLATLKIQPSEPRDSAVYFCASGLAGFGTEAFFGQGTRLTVV.

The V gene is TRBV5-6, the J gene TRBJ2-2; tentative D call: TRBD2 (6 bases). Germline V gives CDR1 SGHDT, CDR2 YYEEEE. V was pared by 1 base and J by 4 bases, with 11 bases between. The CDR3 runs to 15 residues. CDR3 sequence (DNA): TGTGCCAGCAGCTTGATGGGAGGTCGCACCGGGGAGCTGTTTTTT. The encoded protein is CASSLMGGRTGELFF.

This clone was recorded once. The CDR3 protein is CASSLGSGGLRDTEAFF. The CDR3 DNA follows: TGCGCCAGCAGCTTGGGATCGGGGGGCTTGAGGGACACTGAAGCTTTCTTT. The chain carries TRBV5-1 and TRBJ1-1, with a possible D match to TRBD1 (6 bases). Trimming removed 0 bases from V and 3 bases from J, with 18 bases in between. CDR3 size: 17 residues. CDR1 SGHRS and CDR2 YFSETQ come from the germline V gene.

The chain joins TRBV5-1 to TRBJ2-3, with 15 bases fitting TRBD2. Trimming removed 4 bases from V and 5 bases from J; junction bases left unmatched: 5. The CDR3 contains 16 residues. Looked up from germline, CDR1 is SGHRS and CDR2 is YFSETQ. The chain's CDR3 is CASSLGLAGGRDTQYF. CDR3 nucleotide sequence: TGCGCCAGCAGCCTGGGACTAGCGGGGGGCAGAGATACGCAGTATTTT.

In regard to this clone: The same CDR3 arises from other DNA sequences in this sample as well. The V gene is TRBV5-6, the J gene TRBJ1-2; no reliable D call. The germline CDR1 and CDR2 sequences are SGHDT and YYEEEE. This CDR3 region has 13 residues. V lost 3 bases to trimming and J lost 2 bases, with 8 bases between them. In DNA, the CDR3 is TGTGCCAGCAGCTCAAGCGGCAACTATGGCTACACCTTC. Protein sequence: CASSSSGNYGYTF.

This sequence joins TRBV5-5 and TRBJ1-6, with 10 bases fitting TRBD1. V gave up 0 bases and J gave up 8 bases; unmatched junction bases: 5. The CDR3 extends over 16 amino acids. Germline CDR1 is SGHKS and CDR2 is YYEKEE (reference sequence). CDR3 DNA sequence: TGTGCCAGCAGCTTGGATCTGACAGGGGGCTATTCACCCCTCCACTTT. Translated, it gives CASSLDLTGGYSPLHF.